Shown below are 20 T cell receptor beta chains from a single sample sequenced in a study of cytomegalovirus exposure and HLA in healthy donors. Primers included in the PCR were 60 Vbeta and 13 Jbeta primers. Profiled with immunoSEQ multiplex PCR; TCRdb holds only in-frame clones, not every one. The table lists roughly 200,000 clones, roughly 85% of them singletons. Sequencing input: PBMCs. The receptors here all came from a young woman in good health and CMV-seropositive.

The chain uses TRBV15 and TRBJ2-5, with TRBD2 as a possible D gene (6 bases). Trimming cost V 1 base and J 0 bases, with 15 bases left between them. The germline V gene encodes CDR1 LNHNV and CDR2 YYDKDF (reference sequence). CDR3 length: 17 residues. The CDR3 sequence: CATSRAPAGRNQETQYF. The CDR3 coding sequence is TGTGCCACCAGCAGAGCCCCGGCAGGGAGGAACCAAGAGACCCAGTACTTC.

CDR3 nucleotides: TGTGCCAGCAGTGACGACAGGGCCTACGAGCAGTACTTC. Its protein is CASSDDRAYEQYF. The rearrangement links TRBV2 to TRBJ2-7; 7 nucleotides line up with TRBD1. Trimming took 3 bases from V and 2 from J; bases not matched to a gene: 1. CDR1 SNHLY and CDR2 FYNNEI come from the germline V gene. The CDR3 has 13 residues.

The table lists this clone with a count of one. The V call is TRBV7-7, the J call TRBJ2-1; the match to TRBD1 covers 8 bases. Germline lookup yields CDR1 SSHAT and CDR2 FNYEAQ (reference sequence). The CDR3 runs to 15 residues. After removal of 0 bases from V and 7 bases from J, the junction contained 5 bases not matched to a gene. CDR3 protein: CASSLAAGGINEQFF. For the CDR3, the DNA is TGTGCCAGCAGCTTAGCGGCAGGGGGCATAAATGAGCAGTTCTTC.

V is TRBV19 and J is TRBJ1-1, with unresolved D. CDR3 length: 16 amino acids. V dropped 3 bases and J dropped 0 bases, with 14 bases sitting between them. Germline CDR1 is LNHDA and CDR2 is SQIVND (reference sequence). CDR3 loop: CASSMRNTIMNTEAFF. CDR3 DNA: TGTGCCAGTAGTATGCGGAATACCATAATGAACACTGAAGCTTTCTTT.

The sample holds one count of this clone. V gene TRBV25-1 combines with J gene TRBJ2-1, with D possibly being TRBD1 (5 bases). CDR3 length equals 14 residues. Trimming removed 2 bases from V and 7 bases from J, with 12 bases in between. Germline-derived CDR1 and CDR2 are MGHDK and SYGVNS. The CDR3 nucleotides read TGTGCCAGCAGTGAACCTTTTAGACAGAATGAGCAGTTCTTC. It yields the protein CASSEPFRQNEQFF.

The V gene is TRBV7-2, the J gene TRBJ2-3; the D gene is possibly TRBD2 (5 bases). CDR1 is SGHTA and CDR2 is FQGNSA in the germline V gene. V lost 5 bases and J lost 5, with 20 bases in between. The CDR3 runs to 16 residues. Here the CDR3 DNA reads TGTGCCAGCAGCCCTCAGGCCGCTACGGAGGTAGATACGCAGTATTTT. Protein: CASSPQAATEVDTQYF.

This chain connects TRBV4-2 to TRBJ2-1; 14 nucleotides line up with TRBD2. CDR1 and CDR2 (germline): LGHNA, YNFKEQ. This CDR3 comprises 16 residues. Unmatched junction bases numbered 8, after V lost 3 bases and J lost 10 bases. CDR3 amino acids: CASSQGLAGAGGEQFF. The CDR3 DNA reads TGTGCCAGCAGCCAGGGACTAGCGGGAGCCGGTGGGGAGCAGTTCTTC.

This rearrangement joins TRBV4-1 to TRBJ1-3; 7 nucleotides line up with TRBD1. The CDR3 sequence is 15 residues long. Trimming removed 4 bases from V and 0 bases from J; junction bases left unmatched: 3. CDR1 and CDR2 from the germline V gene are MGHRA and YSYEKL. The CDR3 region has the DNA TGCGCCAGCAGCCCTGGGACAGTCTCTGGAAACACCATATATTTT. Translation: CASSPGTVSGNTIYF.

The V gene is TRBV10-3, the J gene TRBJ1-1, with D maybe TRBD1 (5 bases). This CDR3 comprises 15 residues. V was cut by 0 bases and J by 8 bases, with 16 bases left in between. Looked up from germline, CDR1 is ENHRY and CDR2 is SYGVKD. CDR3 loop: CAISESEWGVREAFF. CDR3 bases: TGTGCCATCAGTGAGTCTGAGTGGGGGGTAAGGGAAGCTTTCTTT.

This chain uses TRBV5-4 with TRBJ2-7, with 9 bases aligning to TRBD2. In germline, CDR1 is SGHNT, CDR2 YYREEE (reference sequence). V trimming: 4 bases; J trimming: 5 bases; junction bases outside the gene matches: 7. This CDR3 is 14 amino acids long. The CDR3: CASSVGLAINEQYF. The CDR3 coding sequence is TGTGCCAGCAGCGTAGGACTAGCGATCAACGAGCAGTACTTC.

This clone was observed a few times. The chain has TRBV4-1 and TRBJ2-3; 9 bases match TRBD2. The CDR3 loop spans 17 amino acids. The germline CDR1 and CDR2 sequences are MGHRA and YSYEKL. Losses at the gene ends were 0 bases for V and 3 bases for J; bases not matched to a gene: 7. The CDR3 loop reads CASSQEGASGVTDTQYF. The CDR3 region has the DNA TGCGCCAGCAGCCAAGAGGGAGCTAGCGGGGTAACAGATACGCAGTATTTT.

J is TRBJ2-7 and V is TRBV6-6, with 8 bases lining up with TRBD1. Per the germline V gene, CDR1 is MNHNY and CDR2 is SVGAGI (reference sequence). Losses at the gene ends were 2 bases for V and 6 bases for J; bases not matched to a gene: 9. The CDR3 loop spans 15 amino acids. Here the CDR3 DNA reads TGTGCCAGCAGTTACAAACTCAGGGGGCATTTCGAGCAGTACTTC. Translating gives CASSYKLRGHFEQYF.

The genes are TRBV7-9 and TRBJ1-1; TRBD1 might be the D (6 bases). CDR1 is SEHNR and CDR2 is FQNEAQ in the germline V gene (reference sequence). The V end was cut by 5 bases, the J end by 5 bases, with 15 bases between. The CDR3 totals 14 residues. CDR3 coding DNA: TGTGCCAGCAGCATGGGACATCGGAAGACTGAAGCTTTCTTT. This sequence encodes CASSMGHRKTEAFF.

In this sample, this clone turned up once. The V and J genes are TRBV5-6 and TRBJ2-6; unclear D gene. V was cut by 0 bases and J by 3 bases, with 10 bases left in between. The CDR3 consists of 16 residues. The germline V gene has CDR1 SGHDT and CDR2 YYEEEE. The CDR3 sequence is CASSLGWSRGANVLTF. As DNA, the CDR3 is TGTGCCAGCAGCTTGGGGTGGAGTCGTGGGGCCAACGTCCTGACTTTC.

This rearrangement joins TRBV30 to TRBJ2-3, with D perhaps TRBD1 (6 bases). CDR3 length: 15 residues. V gave up 2 bases and J gave up 1 base, with 13 bases separating them. Per germline, CDR1 GTSNPN and CDR2 SVGIG (reference sequence). This chain's CDR3 is CAWSPPRTGTDTQYF. In DNA, the CDR3 is TGTGCCTGGAGTCCCCCCAGGACAGGCACAGATACGCAGTATTTT.

This chain connects TRBV9 to TRBJ1-1; 7 nucleotides match TRBD1. Unmatched junction bases numbered 6, after V lost 2 bases and J lost 2 bases. This CDR3 contains 15 residues. Germline V lookup: CDR1 SGDLS, CDR2 YYNGEE. The CDR3 is CASSVRGTANTEAFF. CDR3 bases: TGTGCCAGCAGCGTTAGGGGGACAGCAAACACTGAAGCTTTCTTT.

The rearrangement links TRBV9 to TRBJ1-5; no clear D. In germline, CDR1 is SGDLS, CDR2 YYNGEE. This CDR3 has 15 amino acids. V was trimmed by 4 bases and J by 6 bases, leaving 17 bases between them. The CDR3 spells CASSHSDQEGQPQHF. In DNA form, the CDR3 reads TGTGCCAGCAGCCATAGTGACCAGGAGGGTCAGCCCCAGCATTTT.

The gene calls are TRBV7-9 and TRBJ2-5; TRBD1 is a possible D gene (7 bases). Trimming removed 8 bases from V and 3 bases from J, with 10 bases in between. In germline, CDR1 is SEHNR, CDR2 FQNEAQ (reference sequence). The CDR3 totals 12 residues. This CDR3 is CASGGGEETQYF. The CDR3, as DNA: TGTGCCAGCGGAGGGGGCGAAGAGACCCAGTACTTC.

The V call is TRBV18, the J call TRBJ2-3; D not certain. Deletions cut 3 bases from V and 0 bases from J, with 10 bases between. The CDR3 extends over 15 amino acids. Germline CDR1 is KGHSH and CDR2 is LQKENI. The CDR3 DNA reads TGTGCCAGCTCACCGCAATATCTAAGCACAGATACGCAGTATTTT. Its protein is CASSPQYLSTDTQYF.

This sequence joins TRBV7-2 and TRBJ1-1; D uncertain. The germline gives CDR1 SGHTA, CDR2 FQGNSA. Trimming cost V 5 bases and J 3 bases, with 10 bases left between them. The CDR3 is 13 residues long. CDR3 protein: CASSRLEDTEAFF. CDR3 DNA sequence: TGTGCCAGCAGCCGGTTGGAGGACACTGAAGCTTTCTTT. The full variable domain, with the rest looked up from reference TRBV7-2 and TRBJ1-1, is GAGVSQSPSNKVTEKGKDVELRCDPISGHTALYWYRQSLGQGLEFLIYFQGNSAPDKSGLPSDRFSAERTGGSVSTLTIQRTQQEDSAVYLCASSRLEDTEAFFGQGTRLTVV.